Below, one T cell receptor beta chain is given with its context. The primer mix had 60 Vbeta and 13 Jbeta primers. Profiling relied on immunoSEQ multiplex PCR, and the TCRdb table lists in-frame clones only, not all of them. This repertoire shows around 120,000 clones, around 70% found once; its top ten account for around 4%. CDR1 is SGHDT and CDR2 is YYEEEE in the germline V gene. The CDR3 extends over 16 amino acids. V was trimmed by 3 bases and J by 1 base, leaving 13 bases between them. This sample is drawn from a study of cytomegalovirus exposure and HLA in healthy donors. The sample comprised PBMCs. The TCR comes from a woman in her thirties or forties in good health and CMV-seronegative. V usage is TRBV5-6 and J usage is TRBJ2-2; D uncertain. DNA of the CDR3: TGTGCCAGCAGCTCACTCCTAAAAGTGAACACCGGGGAGCTGTTTTTT. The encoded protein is CASSSLLKVNTGELFF.